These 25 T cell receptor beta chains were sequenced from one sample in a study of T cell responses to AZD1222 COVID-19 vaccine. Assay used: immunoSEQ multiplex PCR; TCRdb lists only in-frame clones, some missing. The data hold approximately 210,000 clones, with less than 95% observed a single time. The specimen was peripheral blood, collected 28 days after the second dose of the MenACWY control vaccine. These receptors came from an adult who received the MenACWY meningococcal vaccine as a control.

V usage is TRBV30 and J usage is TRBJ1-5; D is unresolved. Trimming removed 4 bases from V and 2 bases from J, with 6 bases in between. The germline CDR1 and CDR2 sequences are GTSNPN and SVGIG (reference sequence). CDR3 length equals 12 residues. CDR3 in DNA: TGTGCCTGGACTCTACGCAATCAGCCCCAGCATTTT. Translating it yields CAWTLRNQPQHF.

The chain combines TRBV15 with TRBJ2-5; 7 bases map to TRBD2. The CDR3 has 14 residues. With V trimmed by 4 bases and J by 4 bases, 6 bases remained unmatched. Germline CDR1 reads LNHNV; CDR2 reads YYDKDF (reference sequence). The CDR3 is CATSKSAGVETQYF. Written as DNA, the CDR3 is TGTGCCACCAGCAAATCCGCGGGGGTAGAGACCCAGTACTTC. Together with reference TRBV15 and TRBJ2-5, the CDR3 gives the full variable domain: DAMVIQNPRYQVTQFGKPVTLSCSQTLNHNVMYWYQQKSSQAPKLLFHYYDKDFNNEADTPDNFQSRRPNTSFCFLDIRSPGLGDTAMYLCATSKSAGVETQYFGPGTRLLVL.

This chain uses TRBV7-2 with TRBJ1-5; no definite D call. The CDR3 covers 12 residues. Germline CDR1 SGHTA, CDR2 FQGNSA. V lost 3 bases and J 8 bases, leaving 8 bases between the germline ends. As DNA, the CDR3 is TGTGCCAGCAGCTTTTTCCGAGAGCCCCAGCATTTT. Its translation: CASSFFREPQHF. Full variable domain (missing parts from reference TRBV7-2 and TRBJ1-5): GAGVSQSPSNKVTEKGKDVELRCDPISGHTALYWYRQSLGQGLEFLIYFQGNSAPDKSGLPSDRFSAERTGGSVSTLTIQRTQQEDSAVYLCASSFFREPQHFGDGTRLSIL.

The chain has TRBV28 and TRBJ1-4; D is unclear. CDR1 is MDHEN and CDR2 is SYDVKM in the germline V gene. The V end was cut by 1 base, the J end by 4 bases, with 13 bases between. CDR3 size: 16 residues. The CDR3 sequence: CASSLSWAQGNEKLFF. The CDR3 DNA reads TGTGCCAGCAGTTTATCTTGGGCGCAAGGTAATGAAAAACTGTTTTTT.

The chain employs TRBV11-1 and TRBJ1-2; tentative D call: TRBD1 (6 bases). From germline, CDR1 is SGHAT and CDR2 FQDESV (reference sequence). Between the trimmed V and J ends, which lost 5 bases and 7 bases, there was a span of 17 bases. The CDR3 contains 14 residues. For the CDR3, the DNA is TGTGCCAGCAGCCCCTATTCAGGGGCTGGTGGCTACACCTTC. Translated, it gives CASSPYSGAGGYTF.

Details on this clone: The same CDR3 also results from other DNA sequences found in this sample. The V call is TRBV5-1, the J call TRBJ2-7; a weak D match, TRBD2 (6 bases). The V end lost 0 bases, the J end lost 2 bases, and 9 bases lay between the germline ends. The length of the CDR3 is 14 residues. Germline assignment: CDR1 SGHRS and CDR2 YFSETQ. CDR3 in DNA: TGCGCCAGCAGCTTGGAGGGGACTGCCTACGAGCAGTACTTC. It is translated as CASSLEGTAYEQYF.

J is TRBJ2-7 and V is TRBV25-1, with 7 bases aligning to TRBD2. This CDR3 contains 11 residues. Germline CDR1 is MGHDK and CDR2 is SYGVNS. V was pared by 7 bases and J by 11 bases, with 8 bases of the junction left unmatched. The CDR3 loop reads CASTAGGREYF. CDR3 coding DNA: TGTGCCAGCACGGCCGGGGGGAGGGAGTACTTC.

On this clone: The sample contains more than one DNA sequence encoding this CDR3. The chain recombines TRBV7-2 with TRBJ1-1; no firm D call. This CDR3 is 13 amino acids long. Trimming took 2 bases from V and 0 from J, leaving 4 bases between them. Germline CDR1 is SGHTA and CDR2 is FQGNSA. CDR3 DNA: TGTGCCAGCAGCTTAAGGATGAACACTGAAGCTTTCTTT. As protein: CASSLRMNTEAFF.

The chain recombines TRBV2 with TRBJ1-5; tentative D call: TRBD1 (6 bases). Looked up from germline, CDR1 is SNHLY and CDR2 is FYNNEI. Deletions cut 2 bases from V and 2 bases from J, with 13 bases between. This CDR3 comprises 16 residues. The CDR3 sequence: CASSETGRLGNQPQHF. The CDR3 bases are TGTGCCAGCAGTGAAACAGGGAGATTGGGCAATCAGCCCCAGCATTTT.

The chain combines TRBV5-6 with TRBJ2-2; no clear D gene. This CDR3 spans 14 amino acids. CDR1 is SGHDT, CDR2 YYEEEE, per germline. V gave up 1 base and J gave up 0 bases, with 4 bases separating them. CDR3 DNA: TGTGCCAGCAGCTTGATAGCGAACACCGGGGAGCTGTTTTTT. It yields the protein CASSLIANTGELFF.

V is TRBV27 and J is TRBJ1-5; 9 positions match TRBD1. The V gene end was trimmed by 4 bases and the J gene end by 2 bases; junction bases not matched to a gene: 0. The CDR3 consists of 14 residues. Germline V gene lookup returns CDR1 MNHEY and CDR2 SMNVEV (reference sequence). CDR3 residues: CASSWTGGNQPQHF. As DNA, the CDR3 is TGTGCCAGCAGTTGGACAGGGGGCAATCAGCCCCAGCATTTT.

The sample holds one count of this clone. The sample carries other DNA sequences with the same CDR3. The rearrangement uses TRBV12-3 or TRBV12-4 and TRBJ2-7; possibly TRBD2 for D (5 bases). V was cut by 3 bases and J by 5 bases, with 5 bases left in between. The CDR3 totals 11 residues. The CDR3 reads CASSFGDEQYF. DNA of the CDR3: TGTGCCAGCAGTTTCGGGGACGAGCAGTACTTC.

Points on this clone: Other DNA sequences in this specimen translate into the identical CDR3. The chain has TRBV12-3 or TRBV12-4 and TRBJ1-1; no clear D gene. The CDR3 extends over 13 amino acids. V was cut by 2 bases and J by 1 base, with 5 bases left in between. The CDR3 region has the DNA TGTGCCAGCAGTTTACAAGAGAACACTGAAGCTTTCTTT. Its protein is CASSLQENTEAFF.

The CDR3 DNA reads as TGTGCCAGCAGTTTCCGCCATGGCTACACCTTC. Its translation is CASSFRHGYTF. The chain is built from TRBV28 and TRBJ1-2; D not resolved. CDR1 MDHEN and CDR2 SYDVKM come from the germline V gene. This CDR3 has 11 amino acids. Trimming cost V 3 bases and J 6 bases, with 5 bases left between them.

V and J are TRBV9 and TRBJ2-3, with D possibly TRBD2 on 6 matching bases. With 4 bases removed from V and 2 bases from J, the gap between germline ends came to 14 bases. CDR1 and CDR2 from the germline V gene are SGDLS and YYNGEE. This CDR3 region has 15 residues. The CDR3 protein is CASSPYGGTTDTQYF. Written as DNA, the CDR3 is TGTGCCAGCAGCCCTTACGGGGGTACCACAGATACGCAGTATTTT.

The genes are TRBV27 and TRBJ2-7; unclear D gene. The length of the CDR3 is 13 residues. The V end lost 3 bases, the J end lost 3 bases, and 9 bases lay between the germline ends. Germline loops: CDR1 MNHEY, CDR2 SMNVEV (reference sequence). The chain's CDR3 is CASSLMGSYEQYF. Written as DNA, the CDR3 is TGTGCCAGCAGTTTGATGGGAAGCTACGAGCAGTACTTC.

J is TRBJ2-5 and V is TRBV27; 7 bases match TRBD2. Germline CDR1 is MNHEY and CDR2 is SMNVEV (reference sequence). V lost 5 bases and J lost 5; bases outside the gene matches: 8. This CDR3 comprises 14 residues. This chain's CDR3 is CASSTHWGGETQYF. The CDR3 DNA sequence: TGTGCCAGCAGTACCCATTGGGGGGGGGAGACCCAGTACTTC.

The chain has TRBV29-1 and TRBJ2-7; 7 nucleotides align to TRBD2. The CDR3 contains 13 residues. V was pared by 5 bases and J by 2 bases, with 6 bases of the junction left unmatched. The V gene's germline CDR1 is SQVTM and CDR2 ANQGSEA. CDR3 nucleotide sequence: TGCAGCGTTCGGGGGGTCAGTGCCTACGAGCAGTACTTC. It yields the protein CSVRGVSAYEQYF.

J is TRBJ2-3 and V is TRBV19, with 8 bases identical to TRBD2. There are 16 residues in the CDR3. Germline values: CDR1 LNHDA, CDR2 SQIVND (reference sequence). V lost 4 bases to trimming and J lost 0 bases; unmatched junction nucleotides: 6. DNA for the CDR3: TGTGCCAGTAGTACCTTACTAGCGGAGAGCACAGATACGCAGTATTTT. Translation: CASSTLLAESTDTQYF. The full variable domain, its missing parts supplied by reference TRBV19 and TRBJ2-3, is DGGITQSPKYLFRKEGQNVTLSCEQNLNHDAMYWYRQDPGQGLRLIYYSQIVNDFQKGDIAEGYSVSREKKESFPLTVTSAQKNPTAFYLCASSTLLAESTDTQYFGPGTRLTVL.

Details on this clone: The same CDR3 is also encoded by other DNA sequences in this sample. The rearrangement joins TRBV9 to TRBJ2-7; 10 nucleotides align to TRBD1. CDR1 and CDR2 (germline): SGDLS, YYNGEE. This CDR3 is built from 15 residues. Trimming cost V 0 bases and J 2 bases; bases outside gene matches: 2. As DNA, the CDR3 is TGTGCCAGCAGCGTAGAAGGGACAGGGGCCTACGAGCAGTACTTC. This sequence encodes CASSVEGTGAYEQYF.

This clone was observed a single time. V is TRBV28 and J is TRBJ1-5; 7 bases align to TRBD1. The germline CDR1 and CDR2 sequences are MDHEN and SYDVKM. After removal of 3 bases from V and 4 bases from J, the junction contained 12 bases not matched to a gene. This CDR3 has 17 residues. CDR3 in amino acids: CASSLGGGAGRNQPQHF. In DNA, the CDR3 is TGTGCCAGCAGTTTGGGAGGGGGCGCGGGAAGAAATCAGCCCCAGCATTTT.

CDR3: CASGRFEENTEAFF. CDR3 in DNA: TGCGCCAGCGGTCGGTTTGAGGAGAACACTGAAGCTTTCTTT. V and J are TRBV5-1 and TRBJ1-1; no firm D call. CDR3 length: 14 residues. Trimming removed 7 bases at V and 1 base at J, with 14 bases between. From germline, CDR1 is SGHRS and CDR2 YFSETQ.

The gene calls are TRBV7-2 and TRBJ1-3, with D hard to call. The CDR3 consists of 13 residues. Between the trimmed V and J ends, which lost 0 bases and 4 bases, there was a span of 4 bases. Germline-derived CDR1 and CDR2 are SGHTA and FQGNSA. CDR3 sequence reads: CASSLADGNTIYF. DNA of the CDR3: TGTGCCAGCAGCTTAGCCGACGGAAACACCATATATTTT.

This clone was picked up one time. The CDR3 region is CASSQEVGSYNEQFF. CDR3 bases: TGTGCCAGCAGCCAAGAGGTGGGCTCCTACAATGAGCAGTTCTTC. The chain couples TRBV3-1 (or the pseudogene TRBV3-2) to TRBJ2-1; no firm D call. Trimming took off 0 bases at V and 0 bases at J, with 6 bases between the two ends. Germline CDR1 is LGHDT and CDR2 is YNNKEL (reference sequence). CDR3 length: 15 residues.

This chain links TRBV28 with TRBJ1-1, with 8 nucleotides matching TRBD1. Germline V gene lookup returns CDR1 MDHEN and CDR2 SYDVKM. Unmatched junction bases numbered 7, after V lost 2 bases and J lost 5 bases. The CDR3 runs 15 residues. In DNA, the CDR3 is TGTGCCAGCAGTTTAGGAAGGACAGGGAGGACTGAAGCTTTCTTT. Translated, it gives CASSLGRTGRTEAFF.